A single sample gave rise to the 4 T cell receptor beta chains below, sequenced in a study. The sorted Tregs were CD4+CD25+CD127-/low cells. TCRdb re-called the 5' RACE reads through MiXCR, storing one row per CDR3 protein. The sample contains under 11,000 distinct CDR3 sequences, over 25% of which appear only once. Specimen: Tregs sorted from a lymph node. The receptors here all came from a female donor with breast cancer.

This clonotype is a singleton in its sample. A single base separates this from a much larger clone, so it may be a read error. In DNA form, the CDR3 reads TGTGCCTGGAGTAAAGCTGGCACAGATACGCAGTATTTT. Translating gives CAWSKAGTDTQYF. This rearrangement joins TRBV30 to TRBJ2-3, with unresolved D. CDR1 GTSNPN and CDR2 SVGIG come from the germline V gene (reference sequence). Trimming took off 2 bases at V and 1 base at J, with 7 bases between the two ends. This CDR3 has 13 amino acids.

This clonotype has more than one count but fewer than ten. The chain combines TRBV12-3 or TRBV12-4 with TRBJ1-2; TRBD1 matches at 7 bases. Losses at the gene ends were 10 bases for V and 4 bases for J; bases not matched to a gene: 12. The CDR3 consists of 14 residues. The CDR3 nucleotides read TGTGCCACCAATCACAGGGGACGGGTCTATGGCTACACCTTC. Protein product: CATNHRGRVYGYTF.

Concerning this clonotype itself: A much larger clone differs by one base, so this may be a read error. The V call is TRBV28, the J call TRBJ2-1; D remains ambiguous. Germline CDR1 and CDR2: MDHEN and SYDVKM. The V and J ends lost 4 bases and 9 bases respectively, with 16 bases between them. This CDR3 is 14 amino acids long. The CDR3 region has the DNA TGTGCCAGCAGTTCCGAGAGGATTGCGGCTGAGCAGTTCTTC. Protein: CASSSERIAAEQFF.

This rearrangement joins TRBV5-1 to TRBJ1-1; 7 nucleotides agree with TRBD1. The germline V gene has CDR1 SGHRS and CDR2 YFSETQ. V gave up 7 bases and J gave up 0 bases; unmatched junction bases: 6. CDR3 length: 14 amino acids. CDR3 bases: TGCGCCAGCGCACTCGGACAGGTGAACACTGAAGCTTTCTTT. Translated: CASALGQVNTEAFF.